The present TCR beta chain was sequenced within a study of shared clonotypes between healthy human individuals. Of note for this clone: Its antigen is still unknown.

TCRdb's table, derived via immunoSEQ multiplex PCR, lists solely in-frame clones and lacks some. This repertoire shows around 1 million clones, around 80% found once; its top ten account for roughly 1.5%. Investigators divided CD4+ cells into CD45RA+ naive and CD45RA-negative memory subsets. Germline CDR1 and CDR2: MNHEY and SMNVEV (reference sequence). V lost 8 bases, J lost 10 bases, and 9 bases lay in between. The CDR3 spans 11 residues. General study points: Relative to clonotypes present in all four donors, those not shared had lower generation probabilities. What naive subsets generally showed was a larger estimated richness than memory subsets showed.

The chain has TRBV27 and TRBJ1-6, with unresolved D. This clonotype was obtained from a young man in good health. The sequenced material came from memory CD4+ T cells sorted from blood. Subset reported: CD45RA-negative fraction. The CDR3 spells CASGFQSPLHF. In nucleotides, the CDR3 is TGTGCCAGCGGATTCCAATCACCCCTCCACTTT.